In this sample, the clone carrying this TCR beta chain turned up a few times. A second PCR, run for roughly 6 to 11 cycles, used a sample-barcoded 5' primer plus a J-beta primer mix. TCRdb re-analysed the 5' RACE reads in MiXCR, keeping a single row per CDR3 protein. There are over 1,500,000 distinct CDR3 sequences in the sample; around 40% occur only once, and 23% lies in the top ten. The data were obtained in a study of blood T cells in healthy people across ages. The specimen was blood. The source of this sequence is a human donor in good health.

The CDR3 nucleotides read TGTGCCAGCAGCTTAGATAGCGGGGGAAGCGAGCAGTACTTC. It specifies CASSLDSGGSEQYF. The chain combines TRBV7-2 with TRBJ2-7, with TRBD2 matching over 9 bases. Unmatched junction bases numbered 4, after V lost 1 base and J lost 6 bases. The CDR3 has 14 residues. The germline gives CDR1 SGHTA, CDR2 FQGNSA.